These 10 T cell receptor beta chains share one sample of origin, sequenced in a study of T cell responses to AZD1222 COVID-19 vaccine. The assay was immunoSEQ multiplex PCR, and TCRdb's table has in-frame clones only and misses some. Of 130,000 or so clones listed, under 90% are singletons. The sequenced sample was peripheral blood, obtained on day 0 of AZD1222 vaccination. These receptors originate from an adult in good health.

This clone was picked up one time. The chain employs TRBV7-6 and TRBJ1-3; D unclear. Germline CDR1 is SGHVS and CDR2 is FNYEAQ. The CDR3 totals 16 residues. The V gene lost 3 bases and the J gene lost 0 bases, with 12 bases spanning the gap. The CDR3 nucleotides are TGTGCCAGCAGCTTGAGTAGTACGAGCTCTGGAAACACCATATATTTT. Its protein is CASSLSSTSSGNTIYF. Combining the CDR3 with reference TRBV7-6 and TRBJ1-3 gives the whole variable domain GAGVSQSPRYKVTKRGQDVALRCDPISGHVSLYWYRQALGQGPEFLTYFNYEAQQDKSGLPNDRFSAERPEGSISTLTIQRTEQRDSAMYRCASSLSSTSSGNTIYFGEGSWLTVV.

About this clone: At one of its ends the junction is not consistent with the germline gene, which may arise from a read error. J is TRBJ2-1 and V is TRBV7-2; 8 bases agree with TRBD2. This CDR3 is built from 12 residues. In germline, CDR1 is SGHTA, CDR2 FQGNSA. The CDR3 coding sequence is TGTGCCAGCAGCCGAGACGCGGGGGGAAAGGTCTTC. It yields the protein CASSRDAGGKVF.

This clone has a single count. This chain uses TRBV5-5 with TRBJ2-7; the D is unclear. CDR3 size: 12 residues. Germline V gives CDR1 SGHKS, CDR2 YYEKEE (reference sequence). V was clipped by 4 bases and J by 2 bases, with 7 bases between them. The CDR3 loop reads CASSPNPYEQYF. In nucleotides, the CDR3 is TGTGCCAGCAGCCCTAACCCCTACGAGCAGTACTTC.

This CDR3 reads CASSFGHEQFF. The CDR3 DNA reads TGTGCCAGCAGCTTCGGGCATGAGCAGTTCTTC. The chain uses TRBV5-6 and TRBJ2-1; D not certain. Between the trimmed V and J ends, which lost 2 bases and 8 bases, there was a span of 5 bases. The CDR3 loop spans 11 amino acids. Germline loops: CDR1 SGHDT, CDR2 YYEEEE.

This sequence joins TRBV9 and TRBJ2-2; D is unclear. Germline assignment: CDR1 SGDLS and CDR2 YYNGEE. The CDR3 loop spans 16 amino acids. V lost 6 bases to trimming and J lost 6 bases, with 21 bases between them. The CDR3: CASTPSLGFRAGELFF. CDR3 nucleotides: TGTGCCAGCACCCCCTCCCTAGGGTTCCGGGCCGGGGAGCTGTTTTTT.

The chain joins TRBV27 to TRBJ1-4; TRBD1 matches at 9 bases. The CDR3 runs to 18 residues. With 6 bases clipped from V and 0 bases from J, the junction kept 11 bases outside the gene matches. The V gene's germline CDR1 is MNHEY and CDR2 SMNVEV (reference sequence). Written as DNA, the CDR3 is TGTGCCAGCAGCCGGGACAGGGCCAATATTGCAACTAATGAAAAACTGTTTTTT. Residues: CASSRDRANIATNEKLFF.

The gene calls are TRBV27 and TRBJ2-2; no firm D call. The CDR3 sequence is 14 residues long. Trimming took off 5 bases at V and 8 bases at J, with 15 bases between the two ends. Germline CDR1 is MNHEY and CDR2 is SMNVEV (reference sequence). The CDR3 sequence: CASSVTFKLGELFF. CDR3 in DNA: TGTGCCAGCAGTGTAACCTTTAAGCTTGGGGAGCTGTTTTTT.

J is TRBJ1-2 and V is TRBV3-1 (or the pseudogene TRBV3-2); a weak D match, TRBD1 (6 bases). Per the germline V gene, CDR1 is LGHDT and CDR2 is YNNKEL (reference sequence). V was clipped by 4 bases and J by 5 bases, with 17 bases between them. The CDR3 sequence is 15 residues long. For the CDR3, the DNA is TGTGCCAGCAGCCGAGTACAGGGTTCAGGGTATGGCTACACCTTC. Protein sequence: CASSRVQGSGYGYTF.

The chain is built from TRBV4-1 and TRBJ1-4; tentatively, D is TRBD1 (5 bases). CDR1 is MGHRA, CDR2 YSYEKL, per germline. Trimming took off 4 bases at V and 0 bases at J, with 15 bases between the two ends. This CDR3 is built from 17 residues. In nucleotides, the CDR3 is TGCGCCAGCAGCCCAGCCCCGCAGGGCGCAACTAATGAAAAACTGTTTTTT. Translation gives CASSPAPQGATNEKLFF.

CDR3 protein: CASSSLDTGELFF. CDR3 in DNA: TGTGCCAGCAGCTCTCTGGACACCGGGGAGCTGTTTTTT. V is TRBV5-4 and J is TRBJ2-2; the D is unclear. Germline-derived CDR1 and CDR2 are SGHNT and YYREEE (reference sequence). V dropped 3 bases and J dropped 3 bases, with 6 bases sitting between them. The CDR3 is 13 amino acids.